The sequence of this T cell receptor (beta chain) was determined in a study of vaccination effects on CD4 cells after COVID-19. Clones were read by immunoSEQ multiplex PCR, and TCRdb kept only the in-frame ones, dropping some. This table holds 50,000 to 65,000 clones, around 81% found once. Before sequencing, viral peptide pools were used by the ViraFEST assay to expand antigen-specific CD4+ T cells. Isolation of CD4+ T cells took place after 10 days of culture. A few million PBMC were placed in each well, which was supplemented with roughly 10 IU/ml IL-2 and roughly 10 ug/ml peptides. Half the medium was swapped for IL-2 medium on days 3 and 7. Study conclusions and caveats: Late post-vaccination samples showed marked contraction of infection- and vaccine-induced clones.

The CDR3 extends over 15 amino acids. Looked up from germline, CDR1 is SGHRS and CDR2 is YFSETQ. V gave up 4 bases and J gave up 1 base, with 11 bases separating them. As regards this clone: No antigen is known for it.

The chain has TRBV5-1 and TRBJ2-2, with a tentative D call TRBD1 (6 bases). The sequence came from a human donor who received a COVID-19 vaccine. The input for sequencing was CD4+ T cells from PBMCs cultured with HCoV-229E spike peptides, taken before COVID-19 vaccination. The CDR3 is CASSLGGLNTGELFF. The CDR3 region has the DNA TGCGCCAGCAGCCTAGGGGGTTTGAACACCGGGGAGCTGTTTTTT.